The rows below give T cell receptor beta chains drawn from one sample of a study of Graves' ophthalmopathy and Graves' hyperthyroidism. Each CDR3 protein gets one entry after TCRdb re-called the multiplex PCR reads with MiXCR. The sample lists over a million distinct CDR3 sequences, about 36% occurring once. The specimen was peripheral blood or thyroid tissue (not recorded which). The receptors derive from an adult man with Graves' hyperthyroidism. Both conserved end residues are part of each CDR3.

j_call: TRBJ2-6; v_call: TRBV14; cdr3_aa: CASSLNRWQGLAGANVLTF
j_call: TRBJ2-2; v_call: TRBV20-1; cdr3_aa: CSATPLTSGGAFVGELFF
j_call: TRBJ1-5; v_call: TRBV29-1; cdr3_aa: CSVSAEGARHF
j_call: TRBJ1-2; v_call: TRBV4-3; cdr3_aa: CASSQDEKGVSYGYTF
j_call: TRBJ1-6; v_call: TRBV5-8; cdr3_aa: CASSYPRGHSPLHF
j_call: TRBJ1-5; v_call: TRBV20-1; cdr3_aa: CSARKSRDSNQPQHF
j_call: TRBJ2-5; v_call: TRBV7-9; cdr3_aa: CASSFNRDLTGTQYF
j_call: TRBJ2-5; v_call: TRBV10-3; cdr3_aa: CAISARGRQAGETQYF
j_call: TRBJ1-5; v_call: TRBV9; cdr3_aa: CASRTGYQPQHF
j_call: TRBJ2-6; v_call: TRBV20-1; cdr3_aa: CSARVPGANVLTF
j_call: TRBJ1-1; v_call: TRBV7-3; cdr3_aa: CASSLRDHNTEAFF
j_call: TRBJ2-2; v_call: TRBV11-1; cdr3_aa: CASSRSALAVTGELFF
j_call: TRBJ2-7; v_call: TRBV11-2; cdr3_aa: CASSFGDSAYEQYF
j_call: TRBJ2-7; v_call: TRBV19; cdr3_aa: CASSLGLAGGPEQYF
j_call: TRBJ1-1; v_call: TRBV25-1; cdr3_aa: CASSEKRGPNTEAFF
j_call: TRBJ1-6; v_call: TRBV7-8; cdr3_aa: CASSPRGRETSFGSPLHF
j_call: TRBJ2-5; v_call: TRBV14; cdr3_aa: CATKRGETQYF
j_call: TRBJ1-2; v_call: TRBV5-1; cdr3_aa: CASSWEVYEGYTF
j_call: TRBJ1-5; v_call: TRBV6-5; cdr3_aa: CASRGGGRNQPQHF
j_call: TRBJ2-7; v_call: TRBV10-1; cdr3_aa: CASSRQGWVEQYF
j_call: TRBJ2-7; v_call: TRBV25-1; cdr3_aa: CASSFDWRHEQYF
j_call: TRBJ2-2; v_call: TRBV7-9; cdr3_aa: CASSLLGGASGRGSNTGELFF
j_call: TRBJ2-2; v_call: TRBV10-3; cdr3_aa: CAIRGQGPNTGELFF
j_call: TRBJ2-7; v_call: TRBV11-1; cdr3_aa: CASSQNRGSSYEQYF
j_call: TRBJ1-6; v_call: TRBV5-1; cdr3_aa: CASSRGQGVGSPLHF
j_call: TRBJ1-6; v_call: TRBV30; cdr3_aa: CACWSEGYGSPLHF
j_call: TRBJ2-3; v_call: TRBV25-1; cdr3_aa: CASSEWTGYADTQYF
j_call: TRBJ2-5; v_call: TRBV20-1; cdr3_aa: CSARGTSGRAGTQYF
j_call: TRBJ2-7; v_call: TRBV5-1; cdr3_aa: CASSSGLGREQYF
j_call: TRBJ1-2; v_call: TRBV3-1; cdr3_aa: CASSQEKTAANYGYTF
j_call: TRBJ1-1; v_call: TRBV9; cdr3_aa: CASSVIRTGENTEAFF
j_call: TRBJ2-5; v_call: TRBV10-3; cdr3_aa: CAISGVGGEEETQYF
j_call: TRBJ1-6; v_call: TRBV15; cdr3_aa: CATSSSRVMNNSPLHF
j_call: TRBJ1-2; v_call: TRBV20-1; cdr3_aa: CSARFRPGAAGYTF
j_call: TRBJ1-2; v_call: TRBV9; cdr3_aa: CASSVGTVRGYTF
j_call: TRBJ1-5; v_call: TRBV12-3/TRBV12-4; cdr3_aa: CASSRGTPNQPQHF
j_call: TRBJ2-2; v_call: TRBV7-2; cdr3_aa: CASSPVDRTSSRGTGELFF
j_call: TRBJ1-5; v_call: TRBV15; cdr3_aa: CATSGTGAQNQPQHF
j_call: TRBJ1-4; v_call: TRBV6-5; cdr3_aa: CASSEAGLTTNEKLFF
j_call: TRBJ2-7; v_call: TRBV11-2; cdr3_aa: CASIRPQYGGQYEQYF
j_call: TRBJ2-4; v_call: TRBV12-3/TRBV12-4; cdr3_aa: CASSGGVGGIAKNIQYF
j_call: TRBJ2-2; v_call: TRBV12-3/TRBV12-4; cdr3_aa: CASSSLPDGTGELFF
j_call: TRBJ1-6; v_call: TRBV10-3; cdr3_aa: CAIKRTGTGNSPLHF
j_call: TRBJ1-1; v_call: TRBV5-5; cdr3_aa: CASSHFGTLAAFF
j_call: TRBJ2-5; v_call: TRBV20-1; cdr3_aa: CSAERQQETQYF
j_call: TRBJ1-5; v_call: TRBV19; cdr3_aa: CASRTKVRSNQPQHF
j_call: TRBJ2-1; v_call: TRBV7-2; cdr3_aa: CASSLAEGFLYNEQFF